This T cell receptor beta chain was recovered during a study of spatial heterogeneity in lung cancer. About the research overall: The donor population consisted of under 75 patients with untreated, early-stage non-small cell lung cancer. Findings of the study overall: Blood showed ubiquitous tumor TCRs more often at resection than at routine follow-up.

The CDR3 extends over 17 amino acids. Trimming at V came to 2 bases and at J to 2 bases, leaving 9 bases not matched to a gene. Germline V lookup: CDR1 SGHVS, CDR2 FQNEAQ. Individually, TCR cDNA molecules were each labelled with a unique molecular identifier. MiXCR, run by TCRdb on the 5' RACE reads, gives a single entry per CDR3 protein. The repertoire consists of roughly 71,000 distinct CDR3 sequences, with 8% to 9.5% occurring once and the leading ten covering approximately 2%. Time point noted: blood at routine non-recurrence follow-up after resection. The authors sequenced whole RNA from tumor, nontumor lung or frozen PBMC without sorting. This clonotype was counted ten times or more. What it binds is not known.

V usage is TRBV7-8 and J usage is TRBJ2-1, with 7 bases lining up with TRBD2. Sequenced material: PBMCs, taken at follow-up. This clonotype originated in a female donor with early-stage non-small cell lung cancer. This CDR3 is CASSLRDSSGPYNEQFF. The DNA for the CDR3 is TGTGCCAGCAGCTTAAGGGATTCTAGCGGACCCTACAATGAGCAGTTCTTC.